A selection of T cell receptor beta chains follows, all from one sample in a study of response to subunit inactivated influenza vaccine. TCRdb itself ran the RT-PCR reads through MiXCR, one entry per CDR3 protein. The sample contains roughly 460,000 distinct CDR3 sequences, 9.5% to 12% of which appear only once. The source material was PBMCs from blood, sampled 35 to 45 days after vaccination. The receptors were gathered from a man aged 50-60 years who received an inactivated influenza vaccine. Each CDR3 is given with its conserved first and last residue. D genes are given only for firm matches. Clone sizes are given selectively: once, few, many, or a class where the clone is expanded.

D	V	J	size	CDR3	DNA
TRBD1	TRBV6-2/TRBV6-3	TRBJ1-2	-	CASSQSDRGSSFF	TGTGCCAGCAGTCAATCCGACAGGGGGAGCTCATTCTTC
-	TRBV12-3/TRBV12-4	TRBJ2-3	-	CASRQQGFGTDTQYF	TGTGCCAGCAGGCAACAGGGTTTTGGCACAGATACGCAGTATTTT
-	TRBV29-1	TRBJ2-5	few	CSETTVGETQYF	TGCAGCGAGACTACGGTCGGGGAGACCCAGTACTTC
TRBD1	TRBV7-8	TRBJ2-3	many	CASGQGVDTQYF	TGTGCCAGCGGACAGGGTGTGGATACGCAGTATTTT
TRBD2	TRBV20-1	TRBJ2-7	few	CSASGLAGSWVQYF	TGCAGTGCTAGTGGCTTAGCGGGATCATGGGTGCAGTACTTC
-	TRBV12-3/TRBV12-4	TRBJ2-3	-	CASSFETGVYQDTQYF	TGTGCCAGCAGTTTTGAGACGGGGGTCTATCAAGATACGCAGTATTTT
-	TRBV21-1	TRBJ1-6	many	CASSKVGANNSPLHF	TGTGCCAGCAGCAAAGTCGGGGCGAATAATTCACCCCTCCACTTT
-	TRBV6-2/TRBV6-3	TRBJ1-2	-	CASRGREDEGYTF	TGTGCCAGCAGGGGCAGAGAAGACGAGGGCTACACCTTC
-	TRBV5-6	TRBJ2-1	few	CAARSLISNEQFF	TGTGCTGCAAGAAGCTTGATTAGTAATGAGCAGTTCTTC
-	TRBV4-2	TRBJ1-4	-	CASSPRGVGEEKLFF	TGTGCCAGCAGCCCCCGTGGGGTCGGCGAGGAAAAACTGTTTTTT